This entry lists 15 T cell receptor beta chains sequenced from one sample in a study of shared T cell receptors in the human thymus. TCRdb's copy holds only in-frame clones and misses some; the assay was immunoSEQ multiplex PCR. The repertoire consists of over 350,000 clones, with around 93% occurring once and the leading ten covering about 0.02%. Sequenced: thymocytes. These TCRs come from a human donor.

The chain carries TRBV4-1 and TRBJ2-3; 12 bases are shared with TRBD2. Losses at the gene ends were 2 bases for V and 7 bases for J; bases not matched to a gene: 10. The CDR3 is 17 residues long. From germline, CDR1 is MGHRA and CDR2 YSYEKL. The CDR3: CASSQSPTSGRGNTQYF. CDR3 sequence (DNA): TGCGCCAGCAGCCAATCCCCGACTAGCGGGAGAGGAAATACGCAGTATTTT.

Concerning this clone: At one boundary the junction diverges from the germline segment, which might be a read error. The chain's CDR3 is CAGSLTGGTEAFF. The CDR3 nucleotides are TGCGCCGGCAGCTTGACAGGGGGCACTGAAGCTTTCTTT. The V and J genes are TRBV5-1 and TRBJ1-1; TRBD1 matches at 9 bases. CDR3 length: 13 amino acids. The germline gives CDR1 SGHRS, CDR2 YFSETQ. Full variable domain (rest looked up from reference TRBV5-1 and TRBJ1-1): KAGVTQTPRYLIKTRGQQVTLSCSPISGHRSVSWYQQTPGQGLQFLFEYFSETQRNKGNFPGRFSGRQFSNSRSEMNVSTLELGDSALYLCAGSLTGGTEAFFGQGTRLTVV.

The CDR3 DNA reads as TGTGCCAGCAGTGCATCCTCGGGACATAACACCATATATTTT. Its protein is CASSASSGHNTIYF. V and J are TRBV6-5 and TRBJ1-3, with TRBD1 as a possible D gene (6 bases). Germline V gene data show CDR1 as MNHEY and CDR2 as SVGAGI. V lost 5 bases and J lost 7, with 15 bases in between. The CDR3 is made up of 14 amino acids.

The rearrangement links TRBV2 to TRBJ2-3; no clear D gene. Trimming took 6 bases from V and 2 from J, leaving 6 bases between them. Germline CDR1 reads SNHLY; CDR2 reads FYNNEI. This CDR3 region has 12 residues. The CDR3 loop reads CASRPSTDTQYF. CDR3 DNA: TGTGCCAGCAGACCGTCCACAGATACGCAGTATTTT.

The chain recombines TRBV15 with TRBJ1-1; a weak D match, TRBD1 (6 bases). V dropped 6 bases and J dropped 1 base, with 12 bases sitting between them. The germline CDR1 and CDR2 sequences are LNHNV and YYDKDF (reference sequence). The CDR3 is 14 residues long. This chain's CDR3 is CATRSGGPNTEAFF. The CDR3 DNA is TGTGCCACCAGGAGTGGGGGGCCGAACACTGAAGCTTTCTTT.

This clone was observed a single time. V and J are TRBV7-2 and TRBJ2-7; TRBD1 matches 7 bases. Looked up from germline, CDR1 is SGHTA and CDR2 is FQGNSA. CDR3 size: 15 residues. With V trimmed by 4 bases and J by 3 bases, 9 bases remained unmatched. The CDR3 nucleotides are TGTGCCAGCAGCTCGGGACAGAGAGATTTCTACGAGCAGTACTTC. This codes for CASSSGQRDFYEQYF.

This clone was observed a few times. V usage is TRBV7-9 and J usage is TRBJ2-7, with D hard to call. Germline V gene data show CDR1 as SEHNR and CDR2 as FQNEAQ (reference sequence). Trimming pared 3 bases from V and 0 bases from J, leaving 12 bases between. The CDR3 covers 15 residues. DNA for the CDR3: TGTGCCAGCAGCTTCAGCCGGCCAGACTCCTACGAGCAGTACTTC. It codes for CASSFSRPDSYEQYF.

V and J are TRBV27 and TRBJ2-1, with 8 bases lining up with TRBD2. The CDR3 has 15 residues. The V gene end was trimmed by 3 bases and the J gene end by 6 bases; junction bases not matched to a gene: 7. Germline CDR1 MNHEY, CDR2 SMNVEV (reference sequence). The CDR3 spells CASSFVGLGANEQFF. The CDR3 DNA follows: TGTGCCAGCAGTTTTGTGGGACTAGGGGCCAATGAGCAGTTCTTC.

This sequence joins TRBV11-2 and TRBJ1-2; possible D gene TRBD1, 6 bases. This CDR3 comprises 14 residues. V gave up 1 base and J gave up 7 bases, with 13 bases separating them. Germline CDR1 is SGHAT and CDR2 is FQNNGV. CDR3 loop: CASSLARDNTGYTF. The DNA for the CDR3 is TGTGCCAGCAGCTTAGCCCGGGACAACACTGGCTACACCTTC.

DNA of the CDR3: TGTGCCAGCAGCTCCTTGCAGGGAGTTCCCCCTCAGCCCCAGCATTTT. Its protein product is CASSSLQGVPPQPQHF. The chain is built from TRBV5-8 and TRBJ1-5, with D possibly matching TRBD1 (5 bases). Trimming shortened V by 3 bases and J by 6 bases, and 19 bases separated the two germline ends. The CDR3 has 16 amino acids. Germline V lookup: CDR1 SGHTS, CDR2 YDEGEE. The variable domain in full, with the rest retrieved from reference TRBV5-8 and TRBJ1-5, is EAGVTQSPTHLIKTRGQQATLRCSPISGHTSVYWYQQALGLGLQFLLWYDEGEERNRGNFPPRFSGRQFPNYSSELNVNALELEDSALYLCASSSLQGVPPQPQHFGDGTRLSIL.

This chain connects TRBV18 to TRBJ2-6; 7 nucleotides agree with TRBD1. Germline CDR1 is KGHSH and CDR2 is LQKENI. The CDR3 extends over 17 amino acids. Trimming cost V 3 bases and J 0 bases; bases outside gene matches: 5. CDR3 amino acids: CASSPRQGSSGANVLTF. CDR3 coding DNA: TGTGCCAGCTCACCCCGACAGGGAAGCTCTGGGGCCAACGTCCTGACTTTC.

V gene TRBV19 combines with J gene TRBJ2-1; D is unclear. With 7 bases removed from V and 8 bases from J, the gap between germline ends came to 18 bases. Germline CDR1 is LNHDA and CDR2 is SQIVND (reference sequence). The CDR3 extends over 14 amino acids. In DNA, the CDR3 is TGTGCCAGTAAGCTCGGGCCCACTTTGTATGAGCAGTTCTTC. This codes for CASKLGPTLYEQFF.

The chain recombines TRBV4-3 with TRBJ1-5; D possibly corresponds to TRBD1 (5 bases). V was clipped by 0 bases and J by 5 bases, with 17 bases between them. Germline lookup yields CDR1 LGHNA and CDR2 YSLEER. The CDR3 has 17 amino acids. The CDR3 DNA reads TGCGCCAGCAGCCAAGATGTTGGCAACAGGAGTTATCAGCCCCAGCATTTT. This translates into CASSQDVGNRSYQPQHF.

The chain couples TRBV28 to TRBJ2-5; 10 nucleotides line up with TRBD1. The CDR3 length is 15 residues. The germline CDR1 and CDR2 sequences are MDHEN and SYDVKM. Trimming cost V 5 bases and J 4 bases; bases outside gene matches: 7. The CDR3 loop reads CASSRLRDRGETQYF. Here the CDR3 DNA reads TGTGCCAGCAGTCGCCTCCGGGACAGGGGAGAGACCCAGTACTTC.

This chain joins TRBV9 and TRBJ2-1, with 10 bases fitting TRBD2. The CDR3 has 17 residues. Trimming took 3 bases from V and 7 from J; bases not matched to a gene: 13. Germline CDR1 is SGDLS and CDR2 is YYNGEE. This CDR3 reads CASSALGIAGGWNEQFF. The CDR3 bases are TGTGCCAGCAGCGCCCTAGGTATAGCGGGAGGATGGAATGAGCAGTTCTTC.